The next 10 T cell receptor beta chains were all read from a single sample in a study of cytomegalovirus exposure and HLA in healthy donors. The protocol was immunoSEQ multiplex PCR, while the TCRdb copy is restricted to in-frame clones and leaves out a portion. In the table there are roughly 180,000 clones, around nine tenths of which are singletons. Sequenced material: PBMCs. These receptors all stem from a man younger than 40 in good health and CMV-seropositive.

This rearrangement joins TRBV2 to TRBJ2-5, with D possibly TRBD2 on 5 matching bases. With 7 bases removed from V and 1 base from J, the gap between germline ends came to 22 bases. Germline V gene data show CDR1 as SNHLY and CDR2 as FYNNEI. The CDR3 covers 17 residues. Here the CDR3 DNA reads TGTGCCAGCATCAATCGTAGGAGACTAACTATCCAAGAGACCCAGTACTTC. This gives the protein CASINRRRLTIQETQYF.

The rearrangement uses TRBV28 and TRBJ2-7; 14 bases agree with TRBD2. After removal of 6 bases from V and 1 base from J, the junction contained 14 bases not matched to a gene. The CDR3 has 19 amino acids. Germline V lookup: CDR1 MDHEN, CDR2 SYDVKM. CDR3 coding DNA: TGTGCCAGCAGCCCCGGGACTAGCGGGAGAATTGTATTGTCCTACGAGCAGTACTTC. Amino acids: CASSPGTSGRIVLSYEQYF.

This chain joins TRBV29-1 and TRBJ2-3; D call uncertain. The germline V gene has CDR1 SQVTM and CDR2 ANQGSEA. CDR3 length: 13 residues. Between the trimmed V and J ends, which lost 1 base and 1 base, there was a span of 6 bases. The CDR3, as DNA: TGCAGCGTTGAAGGGGATGGCACAGATACGCAGTATTTT. It translates to CSVEGDGTDTQYF.

J is TRBJ2-1 and V is TRBV5-6, with D possibly being TRBD1 (5 bases). V lost 6 bases to trimming and J lost 1 base, with 14 bases between them. The CDR3 runs to 15 residues. Germline loops: CDR1 SGHDT, CDR2 YYEEEE. This CDR3 reads CASILVGESYNEQFF. The DNA of the CDR3 is TGTGCCAGCATCCTCGTAGGGGAATCCTACAATGAGCAGTTCTTC.

This chain links TRBV2 with TRBJ1-4; TRBD1 matches 7 bases. Germline V gene sequence: CDR1 SNHLY, CDR2 FYNNEI. This CDR3 is built from 14 residues. Unmatched junction bases numbered 8, after V lost 8 bases and J lost 5 bases. DNA for the CDR3: TGTGCCAGCCGAAAACAGGGGAGCAATGAAAAACTGTTTTTT. As protein: CASRKQGSNEKLFF.

The V gene is TRBV5-8, the J gene TRBJ1-1, with 7 bases matching TRBD1. From germline, CDR1 is SGHTS and CDR2 YDEGEE. V lost 2 bases to trimming and J lost 10 bases; unmatched junction nucleotides: 8. CDR3 length equals 13 residues. The CDR3 region has the DNA TGTGCCAGCAGCTTCACAGGGGACGCGGGAGCTTTCTTT. Translated: CASSFTGDAGAFF.

The gene calls are TRBV5-1 and TRBJ1-3; 8 bases align to TRBD1. Germline values: CDR1 SGHRS, CDR2 YFSETQ. V lost 4 bases, J lost 4 bases, and 7 bases stayed unmatched. CDR3 length: 15 amino acids. The CDR3 protein is CASSIGQGAGNTIYF. The CDR3 DNA is TGCGCCAGCAGCATAGGACAGGGCGCCGGAAACACCATATATTTT.

The chain combines TRBV7-2 with TRBJ2-3; TRBD2 aligns across 10 bases. Germline trimming cut 5 bases from V and 5 bases from J; bases unmatched to any gene: 7. This CDR3 contains 15 residues. CDR1 SGHTA and CDR2 FQGNSA come from the germline V gene. The CDR3 region is CASSQSGGARDTQYF. The CDR3 nucleotides read TGTGCCAGCAGCCAAAGCGGGGGGGCACGAGATACGCAGTATTTT.

The CDR3 here is CASSLAAGLAGDEQYF. Written as DNA, the CDR3 is TGTGCCAGCAGCTTGGCCGCGGGTCTAGCGGGAGACGAGCAGTACTTC. This chain uses TRBV5-6 with TRBJ2-7; TRBD2 matches 10 bases. This CDR3 spans 16 amino acids. V lost 0 bases, J lost 5 bases, and 8 bases stayed unmatched. Germline CDR1 is SGHDT and CDR2 is YYEEEE.

This clone appeared many times. The genes are TRBV14 and TRBJ2-4; TRBD1 might be the D (5 bases). Germline-derived CDR1 and CDR2 are SGHDN and FVKESK. V was clipped by 0 bases and J by 3 bases, with 15 bases between them. This CDR3 is built from 17 residues. The CDR3: CASSQDVGARGKNIQYF. The CDR3 DNA sequence: TGTGCCAGCAGCCAAGATGTTGGGGCTAGGGGCAAAAACATTCAGTACTTC.